These 8 T cell receptor beta chains share one sample of origin, sequenced in a study of T-cell memory formation after mild COVID-19. TCRdb analysed the 5' RACE reads with MiXCR anew, one entry per CDR3 protein. The table lists 400,000 to 500,000 distinct CDR3 sequences, around 20% of them singletons. Specimen: PBMCs or a T cell subset sorted from them (not recorded which). These receptors were taken from an adult woman who had mild COVID-19 (a few samples of this study predate the infection). Cell type and time point are not known.

This clonotype was counted between two and nine times. V and J are TRBV15 and TRBJ2-6; D unresolved. The CDR3 is made up of 19 amino acids. V dropped 2 bases and J dropped 0 bases, with 17 bases sitting between them. Looked up from germline, CDR1 is LNHNV and CDR2 is YYDKDF (reference sequence). The CDR3 sequence is CATSRYVGYSSSGANVLTF. In DNA, the CDR3 is TGTGCCACCAGCAGATATGTAGGGTACTCGAGCTCTGGGGCCAACGTCCTGACTTTC.

The chain couples TRBV2 to TRBJ1-3; tentatively, D is TRBD1 (5 bases). V gave up 8 bases and J gave up 0 bases, with 11 bases separating them. The germline CDR1 and CDR2 sequences are SNHLY and FYNNEI. CDR3 length: 14 amino acids. CDR3 loop: CASRPGPSGNTIYF. CDR3 sequence (DNA): TGTGCCAGCCGCCCGGGACCCTCTGGAAACACCATATATTTT.

The rearrangement uses TRBV12-3 or TRBV12-4 and TRBJ1-2; TRBD1 might be the D (6 bases). The V end was cut by 6 bases, the J end by 2 bases, with 10 bases between. The CDR3 loop spans 13 amino acids. The CDR3 DNA is TGTGCCAGCAGACCGGGACACAACTATGGCTACACCTTC. This translates into CASRPGHNYGYTF.

The genes are TRBV7-8 and TRBJ2-1, with 8 nucleotides matching TRBD1. Germline-derived CDR1 and CDR2 are SGHVS and FQNEAQ. There are 14 residues in the CDR3. J lost 4 bases, V lost 2 bases, and 1 base had no gene match. The CDR3 DNA reads as TGTGCCAGCAGCTTAAGGACAGGGTACAATGAGCAGTTCTTC. Amino acid sequence: CASSLRTGYNEQFF.

This clonotype was seen more than once but under ten times. The chain couples TRBV5-1 to TRBJ1-3, with D maybe TRBD1 (5 bases). V lost 4 bases and J lost 1, with 27 bases in between. The CDR3 has 20 amino acids. Germline V gene sequence: CDR1 SGHRS, CDR2 YFSETQ. The CDR3 spells CASSPAPNQGIQFSGNTIYF. The CDR3 DNA is TGCGCCAGCAGCCCCGCGCCTAATCAGGGAATTCAATTTTCTGGAAACACCATATATTTT.

The rearrangement links TRBV27 to TRBJ2-3; D might be TRBD1 or TRBD2, each matching 5 bases. Germline V gene sequence: CDR1 MNHEY, CDR2 SMNVEV (reference sequence). Trimming removed 10 bases from V and 0 bases from J, with 11 bases in between. This CDR3 contains 13 residues. The CDR3 spells CATRGASTDTQYF. Here the CDR3 DNA reads TGTGCCACCAGAGGGGCTAGCACAGATACGCAGTATTTT.

The J gene is TRBJ2-1, the V gene TRBV12-3 or TRBV12-4; the match to TRBD2 covers 12 bases. This CDR3 is built from 14 residues. V shed 5 bases, J shed 10 bases, and the junction held 6 bases outside the gene matches. CDR3 sequence (DNA): TGTGCCAGCAGTACCCGACTAGCGGGAGACGAGCAGTTCTTC. This encodes CASSTRLAGDEQFF.

The J gene is TRBJ1-3, the V gene TRBV12-3 or TRBV12-4; weak D call: TRBD1 (5 bases). The ends were cut back, 5 bases at V and 1 base at J, with 18 bases in the middle. The CDR3 totals 17 residues. The CDR3 spells CASSPSKGVGSGNTIYF. CDR3 DNA: TGTGCCAGCAGTCCGAGTAAAGGGGTTGGTTCTGGAAACACCATATATTTT.